Sequencing of this TCR beta chain was carried out in a study of shared clonotypes between healthy human individuals. This CDR3 is 14 amino acids long. CDR1 is GTSNPN and CDR2 is SVGIG in the germline V gene (reference sequence). V was pared by 0 bases and J by 1 base, with 9 bases between. Original handling: ImmunoSEQ gave junction-only sequences without quality scores, so filtering differed. The method was immunoSEQ multiplex PCR; TCRdb's version includes in-frame clones alone and lacks a portion of them. From that table come the V and J calls and clone size; the DNA was used to work out D and trimming. Of roughly 2.6 million clones in the sample, around nine tenths were seen once. Naive CD4+ cells were CD45RA-selected; the remaining cells were memory.

The sequence came from a young man in good health. Sequenced: naive CD4+ T cells sorted from blood. Described subset: CD45RA+ positively selected. This chain connects TRBV30 to TRBJ1-1; D is unclear. CDR3 in DNA: TGTGCCTGGAGTGTTGACTTCGGGAACACTGAAGCTTTCTTT. Translated, it gives CAWSVDFGNTEAFF.